The following is a T cell receptor beta chain sequence with its context. Generated by immunoSEQ multiplex PCR, the TCRdb table keeps only in-frame clones and is missing some. The table shows about 480,000 clones, with more than 70% occurring only once. This entry comes from a study of blood T cell repertoires in COVID-19. Trimming left V 4 bases short and J 0 bases short, with 8 bases between. The germline CDR1 and CDR2 sequences are KGHDR and SFDVKD. This CDR3 spans 14 amino acids. The chain is built from TRBV24-1 and TRBJ1-2; possibly TRBD1 for D (5 bases). This TCR came from a woman aged 50 to 60 with COVID-19, enrolled during active disease. The sequenced sample consisted of peripheral blood. CDR3 region: CATSEGGPNYGYTF. The CDR3 coding sequence is TGTGCCACCAGTGAGGGGGGACCTAACTATGGCTACACCTTC.